The rows below give T cell receptor beta chains drawn from one sample of a study of human T cells and chemical hapten exposure. Via MiXCR, TCRdb re-called the RACE reads, giving one row per CDR3 protein. Of more than 60,000 distinct CDR3 sequences listed, 9% to 12% were seen once; the top ten hold around 7%. The sample consisted of whole blood, taken in connection with sensitization to the hapten diphenylcyclopropenone (DPC). These receptors were obtained from a woman in her forties or fifties with alopecia areata. Some clones in this sample may be carry-over from other donors' samples. The CDR3 runs from the conserved cysteine through the conserved F or W.

TRBJ2-1	TRBV10-1	CASSEEVSYNEQFF
TRBJ2-6	TRBV27	CASSSHGANVLTF
TRBJ1-5	TRBV27	CASRPYGGLSQPQHF
TRBJ2-4	TRBV29-1	CSVVGHLAKNIQYF
TRBJ2-1	TRBV19	CASSSGTLTNEQFF
TRBJ2-3	TRBV6-5	CASSRSGDTQYF
TRBJ2-1	TRBV20-1	CSARGIGGGPTNEQFF
TRBJ2-2	TRBV7-2	CASSLITGGTGELFF
TRBJ2-1	TRBV6-7	CASSFLTSENNEQFF
TRBJ2-3	TRBV11-2	CASSSQTGVGEYF
TRBJ2-3	TRBV12-3/TRBV12-4	CASSPAGTGRADTQYF
TRBJ2-6	TRBV10-3	CAISEAGLSGANVLTF
TRBJ2-5	TRBV27	CASRQRTSGPQETQYF
TRBJ2-1	TRBV14	CASSPSGRYNEQFF
TRBJ1-1	TRBV6-5	CASSLQTGLKPEAFF
TRBJ1-4	TRBV6-1	CASSEEGRANEKLFF
TRBJ2-5	TRBV6-2/TRBV6-3	CASSYQDRGGETQYF
TRBJ2-1	TRBV7-9	CASSRISSGANEQFF
TRBJ2-7	TRBV14	CASSITGRWAYEQYF
TRBJ2-3	TRBV19	CASSSPGLDTQYF